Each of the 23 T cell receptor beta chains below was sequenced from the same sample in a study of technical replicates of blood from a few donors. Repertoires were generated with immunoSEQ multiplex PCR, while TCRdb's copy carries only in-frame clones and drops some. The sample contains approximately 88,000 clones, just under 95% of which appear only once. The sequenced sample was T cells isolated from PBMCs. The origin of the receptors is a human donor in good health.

CDR3 loop: CASSHLQGLNQPQHF. CDR3 nucleotide sequence: TGCGCCAGCAGCCATTTACAGGGACTAAATCAGCCCCAGCATTTT. V is TRBV4-1 and J is TRBJ1-5; D is possibly TRBD1 (6 bases). V lost 3 bases, J lost 4 bases, and 13 bases lay in between. CDR3 size: 15 residues. Per germline, CDR1 MGHRA and CDR2 YSYEKL.

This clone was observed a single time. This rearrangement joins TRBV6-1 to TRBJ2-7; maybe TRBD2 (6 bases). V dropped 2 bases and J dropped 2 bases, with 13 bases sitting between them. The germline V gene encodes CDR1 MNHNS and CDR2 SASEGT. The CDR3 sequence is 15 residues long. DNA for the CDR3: TGTGCCAGCAGTGAACGGGACGGGGGACCCTACGAGCAGTACTTC. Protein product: CASSERDGGPYEQYF.

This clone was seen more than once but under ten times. The CDR3 region is CAWNSLAYEAFF. CDR3 DNA sequence: TGTGCCTGGAACAGTCTCGCCTATGAAGCTTTCTTT. The chain links TRBV30 to TRBJ1-1, with D hard to call. The CDR3 covers 12 residues. V gave up 4 bases and J gave up 7 bases, with 13 bases separating them. Germline V gene data show CDR1 as GTSNPN and CDR2 as SVGIG (reference sequence).

CDR3 bases: TGTGCCAGCAGCTTTCATAGCGGGGGGGACTCCTACAATGAGCAGTTCTTC. Encoded protein: CASSFHSGGDSYNEQFF. The chain links TRBV7-6 to TRBJ2-1; TRBD2 matches 11 bases. The CDR3 has 17 residues. The germline gives CDR1 SGHVS, CDR2 FNYEAQ. With V trimmed by 3 bases and J by 0 bases, 4 bases remained unmatched.

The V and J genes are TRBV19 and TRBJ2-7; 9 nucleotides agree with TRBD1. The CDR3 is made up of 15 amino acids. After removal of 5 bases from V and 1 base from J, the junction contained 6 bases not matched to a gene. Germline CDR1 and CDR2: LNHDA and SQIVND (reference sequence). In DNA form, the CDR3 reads TGTGCCAGTAGTCCCGGACAGGGGCCTTCCTACGAGCAGTACTTC. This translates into CASSPGQGPSYEQYF.

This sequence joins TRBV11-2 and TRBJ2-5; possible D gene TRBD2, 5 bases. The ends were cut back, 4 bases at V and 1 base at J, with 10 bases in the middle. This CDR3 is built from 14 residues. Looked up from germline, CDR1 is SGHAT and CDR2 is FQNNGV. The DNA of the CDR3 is TGTGCCAGCAGCTGGGAGCAGACCCAAGAGACCCAGTACTTC. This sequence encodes CASSWEQTQETQYF.

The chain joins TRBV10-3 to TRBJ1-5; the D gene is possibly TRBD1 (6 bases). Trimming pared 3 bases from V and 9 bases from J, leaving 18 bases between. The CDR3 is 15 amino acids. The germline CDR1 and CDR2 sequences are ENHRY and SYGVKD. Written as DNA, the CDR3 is TGTGCCATCAGTGACGAATCAGGGGAACTACGGCCCCAGCATTTT. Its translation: CAISDESGELRPQHF.

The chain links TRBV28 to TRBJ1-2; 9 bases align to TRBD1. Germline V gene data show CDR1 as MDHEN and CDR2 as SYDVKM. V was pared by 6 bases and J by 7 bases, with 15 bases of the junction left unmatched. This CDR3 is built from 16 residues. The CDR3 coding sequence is TGTGCCAGCAGCTACCCTCCGGGACAGGGATTCGGTGGCTACACCTTC. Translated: CASSYPPGQGFGGYTF.

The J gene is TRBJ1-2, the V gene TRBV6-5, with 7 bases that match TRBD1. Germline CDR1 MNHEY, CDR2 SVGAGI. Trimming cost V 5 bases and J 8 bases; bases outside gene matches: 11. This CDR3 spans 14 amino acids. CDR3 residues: CASSRSGTVRGYTF. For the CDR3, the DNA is TGTGCCAGCAGTCGCTCCGGGACAGTCCGCGGCTACACCTTC.

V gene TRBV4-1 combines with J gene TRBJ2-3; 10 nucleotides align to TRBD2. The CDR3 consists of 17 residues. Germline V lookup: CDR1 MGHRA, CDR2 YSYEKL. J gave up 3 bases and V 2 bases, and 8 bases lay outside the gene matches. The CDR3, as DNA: TGCGCCAGCAGCCAACCCCGAGCTAGCGGGAGAACAGATACGCAGTATTTT. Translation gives CASSQPRASGRTDTQYF.

Here the CDR3 DNA reads TGCGCCAGCAGCTTGGGAAGACGGGGGGCCACTGAAGCTTTCTTT. Amino acid sequence: CASSLGRRGATEAFF. The J gene is TRBJ1-1, the V gene TRBV5-1, with D perhaps TRBD1 (6 bases). Germline values: CDR1 SGHRS, CDR2 YFSETQ. This CDR3 comprises 15 residues. V was pared by 0 bases and J by 4 bases, with 13 bases between.

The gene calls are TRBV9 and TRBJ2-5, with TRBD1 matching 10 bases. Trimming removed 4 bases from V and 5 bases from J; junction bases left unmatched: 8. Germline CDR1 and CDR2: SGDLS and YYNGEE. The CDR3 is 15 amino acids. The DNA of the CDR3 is TGTGCCAGCAGCACCCGGGGACAGGGGATCGAGACCCAGTACTTC. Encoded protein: CASSTRGQGIETQYF.

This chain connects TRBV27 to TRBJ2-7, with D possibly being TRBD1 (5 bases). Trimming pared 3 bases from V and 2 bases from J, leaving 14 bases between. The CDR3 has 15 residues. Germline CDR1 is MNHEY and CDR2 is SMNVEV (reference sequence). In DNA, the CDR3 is TGTGCCAGCAGTTTCAGCCTTTTAGGGGCCTACGAGCAGTACTTC. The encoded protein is CASSFSLLGAYEQYF.

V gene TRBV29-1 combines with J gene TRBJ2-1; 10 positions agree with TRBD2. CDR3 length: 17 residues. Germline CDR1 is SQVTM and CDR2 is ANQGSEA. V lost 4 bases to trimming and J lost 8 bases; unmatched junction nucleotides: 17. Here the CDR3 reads CSVAGWSLAGVVDEQFF. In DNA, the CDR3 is TGCAGCGTTGCAGGTTGGAGCCTAGCGGGGGTGGTCGATGAGCAGTTCTTC.

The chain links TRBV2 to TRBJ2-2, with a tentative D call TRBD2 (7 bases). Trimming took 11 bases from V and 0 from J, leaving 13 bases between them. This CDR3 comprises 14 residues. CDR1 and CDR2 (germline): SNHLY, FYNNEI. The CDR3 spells CASEGGANTGELFF. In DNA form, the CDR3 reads TGTGCCTCCGAGGGGGGGGCGAACACCGGGGAGCTGTTTTTT. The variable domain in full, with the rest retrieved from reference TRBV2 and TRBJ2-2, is EPEVTQTPSHQVTQMGQEVILRCVPISNHLYFYWYRQILGQKVEFLVSFYNNEISEKSEIFDDQFSVERPDGSNFTLKIRSTKLEDSAMYFCASEGGANTGELFFGEGSRLTVL.

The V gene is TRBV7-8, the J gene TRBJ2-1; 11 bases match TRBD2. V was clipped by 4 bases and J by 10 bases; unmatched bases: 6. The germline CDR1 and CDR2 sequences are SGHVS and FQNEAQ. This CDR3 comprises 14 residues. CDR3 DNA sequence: TGTGCCAGCAGCTCTGTAGCGGGAGGGCGGGAGCAGTTCTTC. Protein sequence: CASSSVAGGREQFF.

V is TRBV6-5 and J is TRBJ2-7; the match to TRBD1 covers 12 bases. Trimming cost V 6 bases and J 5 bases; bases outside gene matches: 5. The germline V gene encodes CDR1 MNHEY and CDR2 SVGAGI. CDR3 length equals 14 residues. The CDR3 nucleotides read TGTGCCAGCAGCCGGGGACAGGGGGCCAACGAGCAGTACTTC. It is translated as CASSRGQGANEQYF.

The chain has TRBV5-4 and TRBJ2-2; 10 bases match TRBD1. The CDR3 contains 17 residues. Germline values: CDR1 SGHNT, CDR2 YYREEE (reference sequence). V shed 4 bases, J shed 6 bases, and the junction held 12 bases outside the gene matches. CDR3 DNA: TGTGCCAGCAGCAGGTCCCGGGACAGGGGCGGTCCCGGGGAGCTGTTTTTT. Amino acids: CASSRSRDRGGPGELFF.

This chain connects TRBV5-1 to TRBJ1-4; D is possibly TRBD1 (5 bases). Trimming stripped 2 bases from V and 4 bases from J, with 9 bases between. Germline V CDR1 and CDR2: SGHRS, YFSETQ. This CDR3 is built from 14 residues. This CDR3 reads CASSFDQGNEKLFF. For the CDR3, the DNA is TGCGCCAGCAGCTTCGACCAGGGTAATGAAAAACTGTTTTTT.

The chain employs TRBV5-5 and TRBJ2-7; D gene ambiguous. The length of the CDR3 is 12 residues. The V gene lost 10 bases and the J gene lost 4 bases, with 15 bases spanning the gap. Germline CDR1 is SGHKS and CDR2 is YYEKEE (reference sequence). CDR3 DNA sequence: TGTGCCTCGTCCATACTTGTGTACGAGCAGTACTTC. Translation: CASSILVYEQYF.

This CDR3 is CASSFLGGRYSGNTIYF. The CDR3 nucleotides read TGTGCCAGCAGCTTTCTAGGAGGAAGATACTCTGGAAACACCATATATTTT. The rearrangement joins TRBV7-9 to TRBJ1-3; D call uncertain. Germline V gene sequence: CDR1 SEHNR, CDR2 FQNEAQ (reference sequence). V lost 3 bases and J lost 0, with 15 bases in between. The CDR3 length is 17 residues.

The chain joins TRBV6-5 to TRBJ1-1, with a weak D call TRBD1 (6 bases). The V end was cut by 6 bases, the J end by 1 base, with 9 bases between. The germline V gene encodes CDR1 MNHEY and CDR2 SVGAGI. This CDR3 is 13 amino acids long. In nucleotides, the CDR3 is TGTGCCAGCAGCCACAGGGAGAACACTGAAGCTTTCTTT. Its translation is CASSHRENTEAFF.

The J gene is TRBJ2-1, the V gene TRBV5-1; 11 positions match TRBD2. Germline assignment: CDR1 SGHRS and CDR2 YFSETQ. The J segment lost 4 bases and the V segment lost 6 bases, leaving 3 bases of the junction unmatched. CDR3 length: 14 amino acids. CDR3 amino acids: CASKLAGEYNEQFF. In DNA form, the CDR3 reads TGCGCCAGCAAACTAGCGGGAGAGTACAATGAGCAGTTCTTC.